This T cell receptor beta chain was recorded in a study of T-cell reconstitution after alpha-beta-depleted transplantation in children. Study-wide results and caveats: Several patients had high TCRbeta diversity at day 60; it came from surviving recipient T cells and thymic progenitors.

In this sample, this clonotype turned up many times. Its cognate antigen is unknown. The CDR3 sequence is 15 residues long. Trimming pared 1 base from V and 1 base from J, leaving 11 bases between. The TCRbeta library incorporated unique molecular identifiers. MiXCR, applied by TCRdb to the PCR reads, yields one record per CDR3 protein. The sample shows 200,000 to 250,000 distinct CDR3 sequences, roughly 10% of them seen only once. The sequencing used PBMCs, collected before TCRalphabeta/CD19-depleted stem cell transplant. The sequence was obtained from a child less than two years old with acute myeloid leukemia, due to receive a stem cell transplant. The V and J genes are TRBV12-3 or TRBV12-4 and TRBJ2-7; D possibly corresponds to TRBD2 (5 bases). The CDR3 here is CASSLEEGGSYEQYF. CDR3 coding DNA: TGTGCCAGCAGTTTAGAAGAGGGTGGGTCCTACGAGCAGTACTTC.